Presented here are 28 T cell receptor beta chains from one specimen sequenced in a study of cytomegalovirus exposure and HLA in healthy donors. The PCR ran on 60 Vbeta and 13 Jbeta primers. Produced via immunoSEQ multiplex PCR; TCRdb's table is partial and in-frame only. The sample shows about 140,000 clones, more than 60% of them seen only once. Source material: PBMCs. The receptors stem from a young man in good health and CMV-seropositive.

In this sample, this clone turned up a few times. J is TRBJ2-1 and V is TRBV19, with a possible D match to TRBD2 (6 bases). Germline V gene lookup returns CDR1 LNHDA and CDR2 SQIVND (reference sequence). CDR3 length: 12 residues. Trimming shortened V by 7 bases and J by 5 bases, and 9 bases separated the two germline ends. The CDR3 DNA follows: TGTGCCAGTACTTCTAGCGACAATGAGCAGTTCTTC. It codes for CASTSSDNEQFF.

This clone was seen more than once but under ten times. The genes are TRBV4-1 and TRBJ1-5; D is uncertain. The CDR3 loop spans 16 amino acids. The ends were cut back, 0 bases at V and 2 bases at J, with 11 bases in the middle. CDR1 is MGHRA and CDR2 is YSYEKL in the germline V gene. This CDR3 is CASSQDPVLGNQPQHF. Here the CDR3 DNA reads TGCGCCAGCAGCCAAGACCCGGTGCTCGGCAATCAGCCCCAGCATTTT.

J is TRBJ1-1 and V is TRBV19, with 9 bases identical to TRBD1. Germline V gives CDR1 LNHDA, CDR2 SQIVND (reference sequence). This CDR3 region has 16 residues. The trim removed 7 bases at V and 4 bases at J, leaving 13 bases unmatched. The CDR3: CASTIKTGGRGTEAFF. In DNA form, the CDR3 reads TGTGCCAGTACCATCAAAACAGGGGGCCGGGGCACTGAAGCTTTCTTT.

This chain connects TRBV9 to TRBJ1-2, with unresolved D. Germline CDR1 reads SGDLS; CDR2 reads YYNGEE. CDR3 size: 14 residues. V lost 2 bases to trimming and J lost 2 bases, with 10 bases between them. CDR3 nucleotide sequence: TGTGCCAGCAGCGTTGAACTTGAAAACTATGGCTACACCTTC. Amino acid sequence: CASSVELENYGYTF.

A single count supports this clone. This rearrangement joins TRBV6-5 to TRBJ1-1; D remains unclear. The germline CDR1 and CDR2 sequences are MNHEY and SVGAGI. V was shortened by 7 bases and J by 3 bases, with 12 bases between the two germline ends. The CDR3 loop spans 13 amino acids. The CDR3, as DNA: TGTGCCAGCACTTTAACTAGAGACACTGAAGCTTTCTTT. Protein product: CASTLTRDTEAFF.

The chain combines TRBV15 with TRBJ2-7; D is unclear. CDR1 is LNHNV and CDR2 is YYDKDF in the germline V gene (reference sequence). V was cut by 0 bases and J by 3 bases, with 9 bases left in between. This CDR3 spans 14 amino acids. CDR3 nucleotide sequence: TGTGCCACCAGCAGAGAACGAGGCGGCTACGAGCAGTACTTC. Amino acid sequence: CATSRERGGYEQYF.

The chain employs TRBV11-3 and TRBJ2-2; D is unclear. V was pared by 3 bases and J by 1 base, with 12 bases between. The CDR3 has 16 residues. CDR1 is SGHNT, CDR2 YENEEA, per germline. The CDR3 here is CASSFANRENTGELFF. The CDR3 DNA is TGTGCCAGCAGCTTCGCTAACCGAGAGAACACCGGGGAGCTGTTTTTT.

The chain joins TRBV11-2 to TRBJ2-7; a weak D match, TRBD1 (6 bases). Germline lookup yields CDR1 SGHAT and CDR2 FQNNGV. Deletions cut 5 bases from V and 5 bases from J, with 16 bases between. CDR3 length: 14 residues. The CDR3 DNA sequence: TGTGCCAGCAGCCCTATCCTGGGGGCGAACGAGCAGTACTTC. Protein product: CASSPILGANEQYF.

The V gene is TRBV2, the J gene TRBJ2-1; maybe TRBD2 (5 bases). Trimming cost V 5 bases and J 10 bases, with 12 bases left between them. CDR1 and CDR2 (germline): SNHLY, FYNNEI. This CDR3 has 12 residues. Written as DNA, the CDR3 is TGTGCCAGCAGTAAGGACTCGACCGAGCAGTTCTTC. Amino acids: CASSKDSTEQFF. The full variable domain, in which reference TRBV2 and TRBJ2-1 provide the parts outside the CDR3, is EPEVTQTPSHQVTQMGQEVILRCVPISNHLYFYWYRQILGQKVEFLVSFYNNEISEKSEIFDDQFSVERPDGSNFTLKIRSTKLEDSAMYFCASSKDSTEQFFGPGTRLTVL.

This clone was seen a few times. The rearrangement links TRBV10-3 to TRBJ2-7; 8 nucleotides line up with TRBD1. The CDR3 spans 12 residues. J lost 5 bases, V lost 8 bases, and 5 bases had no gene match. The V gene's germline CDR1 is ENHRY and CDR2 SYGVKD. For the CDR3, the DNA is TGTGCCATCGGGCAGGGGGCCCACGAGCAGTACTTC. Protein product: CAIGQGAHEQYF.

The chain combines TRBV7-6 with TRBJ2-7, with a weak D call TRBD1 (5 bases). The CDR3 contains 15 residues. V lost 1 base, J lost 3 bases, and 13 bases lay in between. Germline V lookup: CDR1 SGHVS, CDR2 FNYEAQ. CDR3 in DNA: TGTGCCAGCAGCTTAGAGAGAGACAGTGACTACGAGCAGTACTTC. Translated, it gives CASSLERDSDYEQYF.

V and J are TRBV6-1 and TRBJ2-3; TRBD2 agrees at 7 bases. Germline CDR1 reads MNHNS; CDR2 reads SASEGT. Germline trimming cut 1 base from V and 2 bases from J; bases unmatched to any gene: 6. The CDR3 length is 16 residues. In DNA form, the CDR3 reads TGTGCCAGCAGTGAAGGGGGGGGATCCGTCACAGATACGCAGTATTTT. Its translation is CASSEGGGSVTDTQYF.

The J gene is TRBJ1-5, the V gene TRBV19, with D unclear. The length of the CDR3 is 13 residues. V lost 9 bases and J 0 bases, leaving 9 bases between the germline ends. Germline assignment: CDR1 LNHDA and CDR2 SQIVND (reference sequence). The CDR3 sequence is CARAQNSNQPQHF. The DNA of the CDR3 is TGTGCCAGGGCACAGAATAGCAATCAGCCCCAGCATTTT. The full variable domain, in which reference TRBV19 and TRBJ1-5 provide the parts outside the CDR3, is DGGITQSPKYLFRKEGQNVTLSCEQNLNHDAMYWYRQDPGQGLRLIYYSQIVNDFQKGDIAEGYSVSREKKESFPLTVTSAQKNPTAFYLCARAQNSNQPQHFGDGTRLSIL.

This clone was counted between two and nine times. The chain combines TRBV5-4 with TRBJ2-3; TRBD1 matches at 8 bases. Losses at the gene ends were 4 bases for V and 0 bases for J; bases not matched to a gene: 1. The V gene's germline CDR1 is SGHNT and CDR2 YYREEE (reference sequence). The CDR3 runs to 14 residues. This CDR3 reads CASSGDRSTDTQYF. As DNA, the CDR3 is TGTGCCAGCAGCGGGGACAGGAGCACAGATACGCAGTATTTT. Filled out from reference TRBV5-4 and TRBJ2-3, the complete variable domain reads ETGVTQSPTHLIKTRGQQVTLRCSSQSGHNTVSWYQQALGQGPQFIFQYYREEENGRGNFPPRFSGLQFPNYSSELNVNALELDDSALYLCASSGDRSTDTQYFGPGTRLTVL.

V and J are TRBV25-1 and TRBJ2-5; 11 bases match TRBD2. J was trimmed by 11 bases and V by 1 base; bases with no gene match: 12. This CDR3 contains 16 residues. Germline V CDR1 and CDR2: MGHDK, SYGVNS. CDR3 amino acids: CASSELAGGSIREQYF. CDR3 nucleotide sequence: TGTGCCAGCAGTGAATTAGCGGGAGGGTCTATTCGTGAGCAGTACTTC. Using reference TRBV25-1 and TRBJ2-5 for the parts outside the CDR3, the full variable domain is EADIYQTPRYLVIGTGKKITLECSQTMGHDKMYWYQQDPGMELHLIHYSYGVNSTEKGDLSSESTVSRIRTEHFPLTLESARPSHTSQYLCASSELAGGSIREQYFGPGTRLLVL.

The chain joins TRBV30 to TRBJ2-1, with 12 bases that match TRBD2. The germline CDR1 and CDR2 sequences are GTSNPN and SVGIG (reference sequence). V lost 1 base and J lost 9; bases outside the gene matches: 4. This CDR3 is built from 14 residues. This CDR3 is CAWSGLAGEGEQFF. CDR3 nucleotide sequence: TGTGCCTGGAGTGGACTAGCGGGAGAGGGTGAGCAGTTCTTC.

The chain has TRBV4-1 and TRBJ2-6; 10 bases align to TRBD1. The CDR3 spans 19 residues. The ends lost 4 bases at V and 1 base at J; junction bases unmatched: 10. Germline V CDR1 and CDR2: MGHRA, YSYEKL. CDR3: CASSPLPGTGVSGANVLTF. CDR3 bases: TGCGCCAGCAGCCCGTTACCCGGGACAGGGGTATCTGGGGCCAACGTCCTGACTTTC.

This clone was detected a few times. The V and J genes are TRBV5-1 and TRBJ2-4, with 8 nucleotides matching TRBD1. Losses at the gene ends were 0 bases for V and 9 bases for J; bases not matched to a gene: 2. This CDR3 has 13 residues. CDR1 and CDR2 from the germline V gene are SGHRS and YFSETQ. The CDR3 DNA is TGCGCCAGCAGCTTGGGGACAGGGTTCATTCAGTACTTC. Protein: CASSLGTGFIQYF.

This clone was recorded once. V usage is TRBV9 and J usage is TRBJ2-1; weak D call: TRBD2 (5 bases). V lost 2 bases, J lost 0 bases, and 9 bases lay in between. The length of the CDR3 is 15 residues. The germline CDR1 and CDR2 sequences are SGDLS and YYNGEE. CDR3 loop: CASSVSDTSYNEQFF. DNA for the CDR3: TGTGCCAGCAGCGTTAGCGACACCTCCTACAATGAGCAGTTCTTC.

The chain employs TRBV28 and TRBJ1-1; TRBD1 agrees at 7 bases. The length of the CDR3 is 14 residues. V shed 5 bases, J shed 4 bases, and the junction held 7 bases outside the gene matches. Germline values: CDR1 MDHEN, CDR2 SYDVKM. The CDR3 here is CASSLQGLSTEAFF. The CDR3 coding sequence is TGTGCCAGCAGTCTACAGGGGCTTTCCACTGAAGCTTTCTTT.

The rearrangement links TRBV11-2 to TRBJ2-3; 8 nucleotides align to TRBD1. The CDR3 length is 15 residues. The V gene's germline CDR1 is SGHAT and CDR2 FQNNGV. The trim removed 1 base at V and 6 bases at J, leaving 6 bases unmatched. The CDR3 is CASSLVGQGFDTQYF. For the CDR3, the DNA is TGTGCCAGCAGCTTAGTCGGACAGGGTTTTGATACGCAGTATTTT.

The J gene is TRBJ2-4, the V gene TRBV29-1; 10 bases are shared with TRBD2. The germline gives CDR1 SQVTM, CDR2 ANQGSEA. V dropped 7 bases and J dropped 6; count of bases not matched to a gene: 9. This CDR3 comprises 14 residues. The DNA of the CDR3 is TGCAGCGGTTCAGCGGGAGGGTCTGGAAACATTCAGTACTTC. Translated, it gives CSGSAGGSGNIQYF.

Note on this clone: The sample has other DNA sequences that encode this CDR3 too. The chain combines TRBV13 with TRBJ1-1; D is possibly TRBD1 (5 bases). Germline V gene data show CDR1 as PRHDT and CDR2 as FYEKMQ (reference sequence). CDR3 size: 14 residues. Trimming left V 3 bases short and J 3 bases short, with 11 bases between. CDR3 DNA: TGTGCCAGCAGCTTCGAAGGGGTGTACACTGAAGCTTTCTTT. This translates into CASSFEGVYTEAFF. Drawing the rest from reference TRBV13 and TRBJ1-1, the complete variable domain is AAGVIQSPRHLIKEKRETATLKCYPIPRHDTVYWYQQGPGQDPQFLISFYEKMQSDKGSIPDRFSAQQFSDYHSELNMSSLELGDSALYFCASSFEGVYTEAFFGQGTRLTVV.

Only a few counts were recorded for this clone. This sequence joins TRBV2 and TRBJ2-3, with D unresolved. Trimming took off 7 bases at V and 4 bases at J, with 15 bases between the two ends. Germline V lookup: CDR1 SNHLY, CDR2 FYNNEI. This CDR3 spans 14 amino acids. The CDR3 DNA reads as TGTGCCAGCACCTTAATTACGGAGTCAGATACGCAGTATTTT. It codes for CASTLITESDTQYF. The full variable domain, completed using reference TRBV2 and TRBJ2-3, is EPEVTQTPSHQVTQMGQEVILRCVPISNHLYFYWYRQILGQKVEFLVSFYNNEISEKSEIFDDQFSVERPDGSNFTLKIRSTKLEDSAMYFCASTLITESDTQYFGPGTRLTVL.

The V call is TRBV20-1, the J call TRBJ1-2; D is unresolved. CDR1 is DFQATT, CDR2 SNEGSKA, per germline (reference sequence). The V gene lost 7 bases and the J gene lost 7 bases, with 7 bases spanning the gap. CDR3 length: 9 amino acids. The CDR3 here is CSVEGGYTF. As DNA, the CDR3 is TGCAGTGTCGAGGGTGGCTACACCTTC.

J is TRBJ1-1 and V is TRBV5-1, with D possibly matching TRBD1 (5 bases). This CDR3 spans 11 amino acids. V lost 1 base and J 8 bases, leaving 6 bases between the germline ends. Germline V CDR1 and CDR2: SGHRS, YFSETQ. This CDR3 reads CASSLWGEAFF. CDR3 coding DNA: TGCGCCAGCAGCTTGTGGGGCGAAGCTTTCTTT.

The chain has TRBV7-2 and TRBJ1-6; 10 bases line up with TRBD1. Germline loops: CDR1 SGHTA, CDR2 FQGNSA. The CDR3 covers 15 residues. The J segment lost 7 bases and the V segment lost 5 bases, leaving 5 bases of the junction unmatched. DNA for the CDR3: TGTGCCAGCAGCCCTTCGGACAGGGGGAATTCACCCCTCCACTTT. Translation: CASSPSDRGNSPLHF.

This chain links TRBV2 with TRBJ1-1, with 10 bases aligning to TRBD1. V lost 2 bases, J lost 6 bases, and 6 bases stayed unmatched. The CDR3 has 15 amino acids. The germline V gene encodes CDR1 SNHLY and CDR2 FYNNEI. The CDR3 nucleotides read TGTGCCAGCAGTGAATTGGGGACAGGGGACGCTGAAGCTTTCTTT. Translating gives CASSELGTGDAEAFF.